A selection of T cell receptor beta chains follows, all from one sample in a study of T cell repertoires in cytomegalovirus infection. TCRdb recomputed calls from the reads with MiXCR, one row per CDR3 protein. This sample has fewer than 200,000 distinct CDR3 sequences, with 14% found just once. The source material was PBMCs. The receptors shown here come from a human donor in good health (CMV status not recorded). Some clones in this sample may be carry-over from other donors' samples. CDR3s include the opening cysteine and the closing phenylalanine or tryptophan. A D gene is named only where the DNA matches it firmly. Size is stated for part of the rows, as once, few or many counts, or as a class when the clone is expanded.

CDR3: CASSLLTGSNYGYTF
DNA: TGTGCCAGCAGTTTACTTACAGGGTCTAACTATGGCTACACCTTC
D: NA
V: TRBV28
size: NA
J: TRBJ1-2

CDR3: CASSLERRGLRETQYF
DNA: TGTGCCAGCAGCTTGGAGCGCAGGGGGCTTAGGGAGACCCAGTACTTC
D: TRBD1
V: TRBV5-5
size: NA
J: TRBJ2-5

CDR3: CASTSKSGTAETEAFF
DNA: TGTGCCAGCACCTCAAAATCCGGGACAGCCGAGACTGAAGCTTTCTTT
D: TRBD1
V: TRBV7-8
size: many
J: TRBJ1-1

CDR3: CASSTRLAGGGMDEQFF
DNA: TGTGCCAGCAGCACCAGACTAGCGGGAGGGGGAATGGATGAGCAGTTCTTC
D: TRBD2
V: TRBV7-2
size: many
J: TRBJ2-1

CDR3: CASTKFVSNEKLFF
DNA: TGTGCCAGCACCAAGTTCGTATCTAATGAAAAACTGTTTTTT
D: NA
V: TRBV7-2
size: many
J: TRBJ1-4

CDR3: CASSQEGMNTEAFF
DNA: TGTGCCAGCAGCCAAGAGGGGATGAACACTGAAGCTTTCTTT
D: NA
V: TRBV3-1
size: NA
J: TRBJ1-1

CDR3: CASSPPGPSGELFF
DNA: TGTGCCAGCAGCCCCCCCGGGCCTTCCGGGGAGCTGTTTTTT
D: NA
V: TRBV6-2/TRBV6-3
size: many
J: TRBJ2-2

CDR3: CASSEIRALIAYSNQPQHF
DNA: TGTGCCAGCAGTGAAATCAGGGCACTTATCGCCTATAGCAATCAGCCCCAGCATTTT
D: NA
V: TRBV2
size: few
J: TRBJ1-5

CDR3: CASSFTGETTDTQYF
DNA: TGTGCCAGCAGCTTCACGGGGGAGACCACAGATACGCAGTATTTT
D: NA
V: TRBV7-9
size: many
J: TRBJ2-3

CDR3: CASSPLGARMNTEAFF
DNA: TGTGCCAGCTCACCATTGGGGGCCCGCATGAACACTGAAGCTTTCTTT
D: NA
V: TRBV18
size: NA
J: TRBJ1-1

CDR3: CASSPTFNEQYF
DNA: TGTGCCAGCAGCCCAACATTCAACGAGCAGTACTTC
D: NA
V: TRBV7-2
size: many
J: TRBJ2-7

CDR3: CASSPRDRGSNEQFF
DNA: TGTGCCAGTAGTCCCCGGGACAGGGGCAGCAATGAGCAGTTCTTC
D: TRBD1
V: TRBV19
size: many
J: TRBJ2-1

CDR3: CASSDRLPNTGELFF
DNA: TGTGCCAGTAGCGACAGGCTTCCGAACACCGGGGAGCTGTTTTTT
D: NA
V: TRBV19
size: many
J: TRBJ2-2

CDR3: CASTHQADTQYF
DNA: TGTGCCAGCACTCATCAAGCAGATACGCAGTATTTT
D: NA
V: TRBV6-2/TRBV6-3
size: many
J: TRBJ2-3

CDR3: CASSLDLLQSSYNEQFF
DNA: TGTGCCAGCAGCTTAGATCTGCTACAGAGCTCCTACAATGAGCAGTTCTTC
D: NA
V: TRBV11-2
size: many
J: TRBJ2-1

CDR3: CASRTGSQGANEKLFF
DNA: TGTGCCAGCAGAACAGGCTCCCAAGGGGCTAATGAAAAACTGTTTTTT
D: NA
V: TRBV7-9
size: many
J: TRBJ1-4

CDR3: CASSYSRGFGQGASGELFF
DNA: TGTGCCAGCAGTTACTCGAGAGGTTTCGGACAGGGGGCCTCAGGGGAGCTGTTTTTT
D: TRBD1
V: TRBV6-2/TRBV6-3
size: NA
J: TRBJ2-2

CDR3: CASSDSSSMNTEAFF
DNA: TGTGCCAGCAGTGACAGTTCTTCCATGAACACTGAAGCTTTCTTT
D: NA
V: TRBV6-2/TRBV6-3
size: many
J: TRBJ1-1

CDR3: CASSLDPSWNGELFF
DNA: TGCGCCAGCAGCTTGGATCCCAGCTGGAACGGGGAGCTGTTTTTT
D: NA
V: TRBV5-1
size: few
J: TRBJ2-2

CDR3: CATYPGTANTGELFF
DNA: TGTGCCACCTACCCCGGGACAGCGAACACCGGGGAGCTGTTTTTT
D: TRBD1
V: TRBV27
size: NA
J: TRBJ2-2

CDR3: CSVLGTSERDTQYF
DNA: TGCAGCGTTCTTGGGACTAGCGAGAGAGATACGCAGTATTTT
D: TRBD2
V: TRBV29-1
size: NA
J: TRBJ2-3

CDR3: CASSPFGTEAFF
DNA: TGTGCCAGCAGCCCCTTCGGCACTGAAGCTTTCTTT
D: NA
V: TRBV7-2
size: many
J: TRBJ1-1

CDR3: CSAEGGLVNQPQHF
DNA: TGCAGTGCCGAGGGGGGGCTTGTTAATCAGCCCCAGCATTTT
D: NA
V: TRBV20-1
size: NA
J: TRBJ1-5

CDR3: CATEGAGNTEAFF
DNA: TGTGCCACCGAGGGGGCGGGGAACACTGAAGCTTTCTTT
D: TRBD1
V: TRBV28
size: NA
J: TRBJ1-1

CDR3: CASRGQVFTDTQYF
DNA: TGTGCCAGTAGAGGACAGGTGTTCACAGATACGCAGTATTTT
D: TRBD1
V: TRBV28
size: many
J: TRBJ2-3

CDR3: CASSEAGYAEAFF
DNA: TGTGCCAGCAGTGAAGCAGGATACGCTGAAGCTTTCTTT
D: NA
V: TRBV2
size: few
J: TRBJ1-1

CDR3: CASSGTGTQVDQPQHF
DNA: TGTGCCAGCAGCGGAACGGGGACTCAGGTGGATCAGCCCCAGCATTTT
D: NA
V: TRBV9
size: NA
J: TRBJ1-5

CDR3: CASRERTGLRPQHF
DNA: TGTGCCAGCAGGGAGCGGACGGGTTTGAGGCCCCAGCATTTT
D: NA
V: TRBV6-2/TRBV6-3
size: NA
J: TRBJ1-5

CDR3: CSAPTSYNEQFF
DNA: TGCAGTGCTCCGACTAGCTACAATGAGCAGTTCTTC
D: NA
V: TRBV20-1
size: few
J: TRBJ2-1

CDR3: CATSRVGGGFEDNEQFF
DNA: TGTGCCACCAGCAGAGTGGGGGGTGGGTTTGAGGACAATGAGCAGTTCTTC
D: NA
V: TRBV15
size: NA
J: TRBJ2-1

CDR3: CASSTERRDTQYF
DNA: TGTGCCAGCAGTACTGAAAGGAGGGATACGCAGTATTTT
D: NA
V: TRBV27
size: few
J: TRBJ2-3

CDR3: CASSLTRGLNNEQFF
DNA: TGTGCCAGCAGCTTAACGCGGGGGTTGAACAATGAGCAGTTCTTC
D: TRBD2
V: TRBV11-2
size: NA
J: TRBJ2-1

CDR3: CASGWGLAYEQYF
DNA: TGTGCTAGTGGTTGGGGGCTAGCGTACGAGCAGTACTTC
D: NA
V: TRBV12-5
size: few
J: TRBJ2-7

CDR3: CASSSAFWNTGELFF
DNA: TGTGCCAGCAGTTCCGCTTTTTGGAACACCGGGGAGCTGTTTTTT
D: NA
V: TRBV28
size: many
J: TRBJ2-2

CDR3: CASSDPNTEAFF
DNA: TGTGCCAGCAGTGACCCGAACACTGAAGCTTTCTTT
D: NA
V: TRBV6-1
size: many
J: TRBJ1-1

CDR3: CASSVGLFMDTEAFF
DNA: TGTGCCAGCAGCGTAGGGTTGTTTATGGACACTGAAGCTTTCTTT
D: NA
V: TRBV9
size: few
J: TRBJ1-1

CDR3: CASSPRTGGISGANVLTF
DNA: TGTGCCAGCAGCCCCAGGACAGGGGGGATCTCTGGGGCCAACGTCCTGACTTTC
D: TRBD1
V: TRBV7-2
size: many
J: TRBJ2-6

CDR3: CASSLDLRHDEQFF
DNA: TGTGCCAGCAGCTTAGATCTGCGGCACGATGAGCAGTTCTTC
D: NA
V: TRBV11-2
size: many
J: TRBJ2-1

CDR3: CASSVGQGDSPLHF
DNA: TGTGCCAGCAGCGTAGGACAGGGGGATTCACCCCTCCACTTT
D: TRBD1
V: TRBV9
size: few
J: TRBJ1-6

CDR3: CASSWGTGMNTEAFF
DNA: TGTGCCAGCAGCTGGGGGACGGGGATGAACACTGAAGCTTTCTTT
D: NA
V: TRBV7-6
size: many
J: TRBJ1-1

CDR3: CSVGALGSNQPQHF
DNA: TGCAGCGTTGGGGCACTTGGGAGCAATCAGCCCCAGCATTTT
D: NA
V: TRBV29-1
size: NA
J: TRBJ1-5

CDR3: CASRGDLQALHF
DNA: TGTGCCAGCAGAGGGGACCTCCAAGCCCTCCACTTT
D: NA
V: TRBV2
size: few
J: TRBJ1-6

CDR3: CASSLVQNTEAFF
DNA: TGTGCCAGCAGCTTAGTCCAGAACACTGAAGCTTTCTTT
D: NA
V: TRBV27
size: many
J: TRBJ1-1

CDR3: CASSFTGKANYGYTF
DNA: TGTGCCAGCAGCTTCACGGGAAAGGCTAACTATGGCTACACCTTC
D: NA
V: TRBV7-4
size: NA
J: TRBJ1-2

CDR3: CASSQTGGRSSYEQYF
DNA: TGTGCCAGCAGCCAAACCGGGGGACGAAGCTCCTACGAGCAGTACTTC
D: NA
V: TRBV3-1
size: NA
J: TRBJ2-7

CDR3: CASGDTTYNEQFF
DNA: TGTGCTAGTGGCGACACCACCTACAATGAGCAGTTCTTC
D: NA
V: TRBV12-5
size: NA
J: TRBJ2-1

CDR3: CATSDPRSSYNEQFF
DNA: TGTGCCACCAGTGACCCGCGGAGCTCCTACAATGAGCAGTTCTTC
D: NA
V: TRBV24-1
size: many
J: TRBJ2-1

CDR3: CASSPDGGIGELFF
DNA: TGCGCCAGCAGCCCGGACGGGGGTATCGGGGAGCTGTTTTTT
D: NA
V: TRBV5-1
size: NA
J: TRBJ2-2

CDR3: CSGLLGQGGELFF
DNA: TGCAGCGGGCTATTGGGACAGGGCGGGGAGCTGTTTTTT
D: TRBD1
V: TRBV29-1
size: NA
J: TRBJ2-2

CDR3: CASSQPRGSEKLFF
DNA: TGTGCCAGCAGCCAACCCAGGGGAAGTGAAAAACTGTTTTTT
D: NA
V: TRBV4-2
size: many
J: TRBJ1-4

CDR3: CAILATSGTGIPYEQYF
DNA: TGTGCCATCCTCGCTACTTCCGGGACAGGGATCCCCTACGAGCAGTACTTC
D: TRBD1
V: TRBV6-2/TRBV6-3
size: few
J: TRBJ2-7

CDR3: CSARPSGGTDTQYF
DNA: TGCAGTGCTAGACCTAGCGGGGGCACAGATACGCAGTATTTT
D: TRBD2
V: TRBV20-1
size: NA
J: TRBJ2-3

CDR3: CASSLALGGGANEQFF
DNA: TGTGCCAGCAGCTTAGCGCTCGGCGGGGGGGCCAATGAGCAGTTCTTC
D: TRBD2
V: TRBV11-1
size: many
J: TRBJ2-1